This is a list of T cell receptor beta chains from one sample in a study of cytomegalovirus exposure and HLA in healthy donors. The table came from immunoSEQ multiplex PCR; TCRdb's copy has only in-frame clones and leaves some out. The sample consists of fewer than 250,000 clones, under 80% of them appearing once. The source material was PBMCs. Every receptor here comes from a woman aged 25 to 39 in good health and CMV-seronegative. The CDR3 runs from the conserved cysteine through the conserved F or W. The D gene is left open where the match is weak. Size is stated for part of the rows, as once, few or many counts, or as a class when the clone is expanded.

abundance: few
v_gene: TRBV4-1
j_gene: TRBJ1-2
d_gene: TRBD1
CDR3aa: CASSQGTGIGYTF
CDR3nt: TGTGCCAGCAGCCAGGGGACAGGGATTGGCTACACCTTC

abundance: NA
v_gene: TRBV7-3
j_gene: TRBJ1-1
d_gene: TRBD1
CDR3aa: CASSFQGATEAFF
CDR3nt: TGTGCCAGCAGCTTTCAGGGGGCGACTGAAGCTTTCTTT

abundance: once
v_gene: TRBV5-1
j_gene: TRBJ2-1
d_gene: NA
CDR3aa: CASSAVGAEQFF
CDR3nt: TGCGCCAGCAGCGCAGTTGGGGCTGAGCAGTTCTTC

abundance: NA
v_gene: TRBV19
j_gene: TRBJ2-7
d_gene: TRBD2
CDR3aa: CASSWGLATSYEQYF
CDR3nt: TGTGCCAGTAGTTGGGGACTAGCGACCTCCTACGAGCAGTACTTC

abundance: NA
v_gene: TRBV25-1
j_gene: TRBJ2-3
d_gene: NA
CDR3aa: CACRSGFTDTQYF
CDR3nt: TGTGCCTGCCGAAGCGGCTTTACAGATACGCAGTATTTT

abundance: NA
v_gene: TRBV18
j_gene: TRBJ1-1
d_gene: TRBD1
CDR3aa: CASSPGDSGRGAFF
CDR3nt: TGTGCCAGCTCACCAGGGGACAGCGGACGTGGGGCTTTCTTT

abundance: NA
v_gene: TRBV10-3
j_gene: TRBJ1-2
d_gene: NA
CDR3aa: CAISESVAYGYTF
CDR3nt: TGTGCCATCAGTGAGTCCGTGGCCTATGGCTACACCTTC

abundance: NA
v_gene: TRBV9
j_gene: TRBJ2-6
d_gene: TRBD1
CDR3aa: CASSANDRVVRSGANVLTF
CDR3nt: TGTGCCAGCAGCGCAAACGACAGGGTTGTCCGCTCTGGGGCCAACGTCCTGACTTTC

abundance: few
v_gene: TRBV7-9
j_gene: TRBJ1-2
d_gene: TRBD1
CDR3aa: CASSSETGVYGYTF
CDR3nt: TGTGCCAGCAGCTCAGAGACAGGGGTCTATGGCTACACCTTC

abundance: few
v_gene: TRBV19
j_gene: TRBJ2-1
d_gene: TRBD2
CDR3aa: CASTGLAYNEQFF
CDR3nt: TGTGCCAGTACCGGACTAGCCTACAATGAGCAGTTCTTC

abundance: NA
v_gene: TRBV29-1
j_gene: TRBJ1-2
d_gene: NA
CDR3aa: CSVEGRAWRYTF
CDR3nt: TGCAGCGTTGAAGGCAGGGCATGGCGCTACACCTTC

abundance: NA
v_gene: TRBV18
j_gene: TRBJ1-5
d_gene: TRBD1
CDR3aa: CASSPGQNQPQHF
CDR3nt: TGTGCCAGCTCACCGGGACAGAATCAGCCCCAGCATTTT

abundance: few
v_gene: TRBV7-9
j_gene: TRBJ1-1
d_gene: NA
CDR3aa: CASSRALNTEAFF
CDR3nt: TGTGCCAGCAGCCGAGCTTTAAACACTGAAGCTTTCTTT

abundance: few
v_gene: TRBV5-1
j_gene: TRBJ1-4
d_gene: NA
CDR3aa: CASSPGQTNEKLFF
CDR3nt: TGCGCCAGCAGCCCGGGACAAACTAATGAAAAACTGTTTTTT

abundance: NA
v_gene: TRBV11-2
j_gene: TRBJ1-1
d_gene: NA
CDR3aa: CASSLQVNTEAFF
CDR3nt: TGTGCCAGCAGTTTACAGGTGAACACTGAAGCTTTCTTT

abundance: few
v_gene: TRBV2
j_gene: TRBJ2-3
d_gene: TRBD2
CDR3aa: CASSTASGMTQYF
CDR3nt: TGTGCCAGCAGCACCGCTAGCGGGATGACGCAGTATTTT

abundance: NA
v_gene: TRBV19
j_gene: TRBJ2-1
d_gene: TRBD2
CDR3aa: CASSISGGASYNEQFF
CDR3nt: TGTGCCAGTAGTATATCCGGGGGGGCCTCCTACAATGAGCAGTTCTTC

abundance: NA
v_gene: TRBV15
j_gene: TRBJ2-5
d_gene: NA
CDR3aa: CATSTGDSGETQYF
CDR3nt: TGTGCCACCAGCACAGGAGATTCGGGGGAGACCCAGTACTTC

abundance: NA
v_gene: TRBV11-2
j_gene: TRBJ2-7
d_gene: TRBD2
CDR3aa: CASSLVAGGAYEQYF
CDR3nt: TGTGCCAGCAGCTTGGTAGCGGGGGGGGCCTACGAGCAGTACTTC

abundance: NA
v_gene: TRBV2
j_gene: TRBJ2-7
d_gene: NA
CDR3aa: CASMEQGSYEQYF
CDR3nt: TGTGCCAGCATGGAGCAGGGCTCCTACGAGCAGTACTTC

abundance: NA
v_gene: TRBV30
j_gene: TRBJ1-1
d_gene: TRBD1
CDR3aa: CASDRDTEAFF
CDR3nt: TGTGCCTCCGACAGGGACACTGAAGCTTTCTTT

abundance: few
v_gene: TRBV30
j_gene: TRBJ1-6
d_gene: NA
CDR3aa: CAWSGAGGGSPLHF
CDR3nt: TGTGCCTGGAGTGGGGCGGGGGGCGGTTCACCCCTCCACTTT

abundance: NA
v_gene: TRBV5-1
j_gene: TRBJ2-5
d_gene: NA
CDR3aa: CASSPVTAYQETQYF
CDR3nt: TGCGCCAGCAGCCCCGTGACAGCTTACCAAGAGACCCAGTACTTC

abundance: NA
v_gene: TRBV9
j_gene: TRBJ1-3
d_gene: TRBD1
CDR3aa: CASSVGQGAGNTIYF
CDR3nt: TGTGCCAGCAGCGTAGGGCAGGGGGCCGGAAACACCATATATTTT

abundance: NA
v_gene: TRBV29-1
j_gene: TRBJ2-3
d_gene: TRBD2
CDR3aa: CSVGGGSDTQYF
CDR3nt: TGCAGCGTTGGCGGGGGGTCAGATACGCAGTATTTT

abundance: few
v_gene: TRBV6-5
j_gene: TRBJ1-1
d_gene: NA
CDR3aa: CASSYDRTSEAFF
CDR3nt: TGTGCCAGCAGTTACGACAGGACTTCTGAAGCTTTCTTT

abundance: NA
v_gene: TRBV30
j_gene: TRBJ1-5
d_gene: NA
CDR3aa: CAWSAGRQLSLYSNQPQHF
CDR3nt: TGTGCCTGGAGCGCGGGGAGGCAGCTATCCCTTTATAGCAATCAGCCCCAGCATTTT

abundance: few
v_gene: TRBV12-5
j_gene: TRBJ1-2
d_gene: NA
CDR3aa: CASGSRQASYTF
CDR3nt: TGTGCTAGTGGCTCCCGACAGGCCAGCTACACCTTC

abundance: NA
v_gene: TRBV7-6
j_gene: TRBJ1-2
d_gene: TRBD1
CDR3aa: CASSRDRAGYTF
CDR3nt: TGTGCCAGCAGTCGGGACAGGGCTGGCTACACCTTC

abundance: NA
v_gene: TRBV5-6
j_gene: TRBJ2-3
d_gene: NA
CDR3aa: CASSLELSPDTQYF
CDR3nt: TGTGCCAGCAGCTTGGAACTATCACCAGATACGCAGTATTTT

abundance: NA
v_gene: TRBV7-7
j_gene: TRBJ2-1
d_gene: NA
CDR3aa: CASSLGGGEQFF
CDR3nt: TGTGCTAGCAGCTTAGGGGGGGGTGAGCAGTTCTTC

abundance: once
v_gene: TRBV5-4
j_gene: TRBJ1-1
d_gene: TRBD1
CDR3aa: CAISRLLGTGILNTEAFF
CDR3nt: TGTGCCATCAGCCGCTTATTAGGGACAGGGATTTTGAACACTGAAGCTTTCTTT

abundance: NA
v_gene: TRBV30
j_gene: TRBJ2-3
d_gene: TRBD1
CDR3aa: CAWSLGQGIDTQYF
CDR3nt: TGTGCCTGGAGTCTAGGACAGGGAATAGATACGCAGTATTTT

abundance: NA
v_gene: TRBV30
j_gene: TRBJ1-6
d_gene: NA
CDR3aa: CAWSVPHRGVIYNSPLHF
CDR3nt: TGTGCCTGGAGTGTTCCCCACCGCGGGGTAATCTATAATTCACCCCTCCACTTT

abundance: NA
v_gene: TRBV18
j_gene: TRBJ2-5
d_gene: TRBD2
CDR3aa: CASSQPASGGETQYF
CDR3nt: TGTGCCAGCTCACAACCAGCTAGCGGGGGGGAGACCCAGTACTTC

abundance: NA
v_gene: TRBV29-1
j_gene: TRBJ1-2
d_gene: NA
CDR3aa: CSSREGRNYGYTF
CDR3nt: TGCAGCTCGCGGGAAGGCCGTAACTATGGCTACACCTTC

abundance: NA
v_gene: TRBV6-6
j_gene: TRBJ1-1
d_gene: NA
CDR3aa: CASTRERDTEAFF
CDR3nt: TGTGCCAGCACGAGGGAGCGGGACACTGAAGCTTTCTTT

abundance: few
v_gene: TRBV2
j_gene: TRBJ1-5
d_gene: NA
CDR3aa: CASIQGPDQPQHF
CDR3nt: TGTGCCAGCATTCAGGGTCCGGACCAGCCCCAGCATTTT

abundance: NA
v_gene: TRBV5-6
j_gene: TRBJ1-5
d_gene: NA
CDR3aa: CASSVQGVTNQPQHF
CDR3nt: TGTGCCAGCAGCGTACAGGGAGTCACCAATCAGCCCCAGCATTTT

abundance: once
v_gene: TRBV18
j_gene: TRBJ2-3
d_gene: NA
CDR3aa: CASSPSLESTDTQYF
CDR3nt: TGTGCCAGCTCCCCGTCGCTGGAGAGCACAGATACGCAGTATTTT

abundance: NA
v_gene: TRBV5-4
j_gene: TRBJ2-7
d_gene: TRBD2
CDR3aa: CASSLGGSDVYEQYF
CDR3nt: TGTGCCAGCAGCTTGGGCGGGAGCGACGTTTACGAGCAGTACTTC

abundance: NA
v_gene: TRBV5-1
j_gene: TRBJ2-7
d_gene: NA
CDR3aa: CASKQEGPTYEQYF
CDR3nt: TGCGCCAGCAAGCAGGAGGGACCGACCTACGAGCAGTACTTC

abundance: few
v_gene: TRBV9
j_gene: TRBJ1-3
d_gene: NA
CDR3aa: CASSVEAGAFSGNTIYF
CDR3nt: TGTGCCAGCAGCGTAGAAGCAGGGGCCTTTTCTGGAAACACCATATATTTT

abundance: few
v_gene: TRBV6-1
j_gene: TRBJ1-6
d_gene: TRBD1
CDR3aa: CASSADRGSDSPLHF
CDR3nt: TGTGCCAGCAGTGCTGACAGGGGTAGTGATTCACCCCTCCACTTT

abundance: NA
v_gene: TRBV18
j_gene: TRBJ2-1
d_gene: NA
CDR3aa: CASSPFSGTIGNEQFF
CDR3nt: TGTGCCAGCTCACCGTTCTCCGGGACAATTGGTAACGAGCAGTTCTTC

abundance: NA
v_gene: TRBV5-1
j_gene: TRBJ2-3
d_gene: TRBD2
CDR3aa: CASRTTSGGTTDTQYF
CDR3nt: TGCGCCAGCAGAACTACTAGCGGGGGGACTACAGATACGCAGTATTTT

abundance: NA
v_gene: TRBV9
j_gene: TRBJ2-3
d_gene: NA
CDR3aa: CASSPRGEWVDTQYF
CDR3nt: TGTGCCAGCAGCCCACGAGGCGAGTGGGTAGATACGCAGTATTTT

abundance: NA
v_gene: TRBV14
j_gene: TRBJ1-1
d_gene: NA
CDR3aa: CASSQGTFTEAFF
CDR3nt: TGTGCCAGCAGTCAGGGGACCTTCACTGAAGCTTTCTTT

abundance: NA
v_gene: TRBV5-1
j_gene: TRBJ1-4
d_gene: NA
CDR3aa: CASSLAVGEASQLFF
CDR3nt: TGCGCCAGCAGCTTGGCCGTAGGGGAGGCATCTCAACTGTTTTTT

abundance: NA
v_gene: TRBV30
j_gene: TRBJ2-1
d_gene: TRBD2
CDR3aa: CAWRGTSGGRAYNEQFF
CDR3nt: TGTGCCTGGAGGGGGACTAGCGGGGGCAGGGCCTACAATGAGCAGTTCTTC

abundance: NA
v_gene: TRBV19
j_gene: TRBJ2-2
d_gene: NA
CDR3aa: CASSIAQGIGELFF
CDR3nt: TGTGCCAGTAGTATAGCTCAGGGTATCGGGGAGCTGTTTTTT

abundance: NA
v_gene: TRBV27
j_gene: TRBJ2-7
d_gene: TRBD2
CDR3aa: CASSLLAGGDEQYF
CDR3nt: TGTGCCAGCAGTTTACTAGCGGGGGGGGATGAGCAGTACTTC

abundance: NA
v_gene: TRBV6-6
j_gene: TRBJ1-1
d_gene: TRBD1
CDR3aa: CASSYSRTGLNTEAFF
CDR3nt: TGTGCCAGCAGTTACTCGCGGACAGGGCTTAACACTGAAGCTTTCTTT

abundance: NA
v_gene: TRBV5-6
j_gene: TRBJ1-1
d_gene: NA
CDR3aa: CASSARVRGWRTEAFF
CDR3nt: TGTGCCAGCAGCGCCCGAGTTCGGGGATGGCGGACTGAAGCTTTCTTT

abundance: NA
v_gene: TRBV5-4
j_gene: TRBJ2-7
d_gene: TRBD1
CDR3aa: CASSSRDRGYEQYF
CDR3nt: TGTGCCAGCAGCTCCCGGGACAGGGGCTACGAGCAGTACTTC

abundance: NA
v_gene: TRBV27
j_gene: TRBJ2-7
d_gene: NA
CDR3aa: CASSPSVLPAQGEQYF
CDR3nt: TGTGCCAGCAGCCCGAGCGTATTACCGGCCCAAGGCGAGCAGTACTTC

abundance: NA
v_gene: TRBV5-1
j_gene: TRBJ2-3
d_gene: NA
CDR3aa: CASSLGSGGTDTQYF
CDR3nt: TGCGCCAGCAGCTTGGGTTCGGGGGGCACAGATACGCAGTATTTT

abundance: NA
v_gene: TRBV9
j_gene: TRBJ2-2
d_gene: NA
CDR3aa: CASSVVDSPNTGELFF
CDR3nt: TGTGCCAGCAGCGTAGTGGACAGCCCGAACACCGGGGAGCTGTTTTTT

abundance: few
v_gene: TRBV9
j_gene: TRBJ2-7
d_gene: NA
CDR3aa: CASSVGPTYEQYF
CDR3nt: TGTGCCAGCAGCGTAGGGCCAACCTACGAGCAGTACTTC